A selection of T cell receptor beta chains follows, all from one sample in a study of cytomegalovirus exposure and HLA in healthy donors. Using immunoSEQ multiplex PCR, the repertoire was profiled, and TCRdb retains in-frame clones only, with some absent. The table lists 150,000 to 200,000 clones, roughly 86% of them singletons, with approximately 2% in the top ten. The sample comprised PBMCs. The receptors were gathered from a young woman in good health and CMV-seronegative. The CDR3 runs from the conserved cysteine through the conserved F or W. A D gene is named only where the DNA matches it firmly. Size tells how often a clone was seen (once, few, many) or the class of an expanded clone, and some rows leave it out.

d_gene: TRBD2; abundance: -; j_gene: TRBJ2-1; v_gene: TRBV29-1; CDR3aa: CSGGTSGNEQFF; CDR3nt: TGCAGCGGAGGGACTAGCGGCAATGAGCAGTTCTTC
d_gene: TRBD2; abundance: few; j_gene: TRBJ2-3; v_gene: TRBV29-1; CDR3aa: CSVVIAGNTDTQYF; CDR3nt: TGCAGCGTGGTCATAGCGGGGAACACAGATACGCAGTATTTT
d_gene: -; abundance: -; j_gene: TRBJ2-5; v_gene: TRBV30; CDR3aa: CAWSLEGETQYF; CDR3nt: TGTGCCTGGAGTTTGGAGGGGGAGACCCAGTACTTC
d_gene: TRBD1; abundance: -; j_gene: TRBJ2-1; v_gene: TRBV2; CDR3aa: CASRLQGIRDNEQFF; CDR3nt: TGTGCCAGCAGGTTACAGGGGATTAGGGACAATGAGCAGTTCTTC
d_gene: TRBD2; abundance: -; j_gene: TRBJ2-1; v_gene: TRBV7-9; CDR3aa: CASSFGLERNEQFF; CDR3nt: TGTGCCAGCAGCTTCGGACTAGAGCGAAATGAGCAGTTCTTC
d_gene: -; abundance: few; j_gene: TRBJ2-1; v_gene: TRBV30; CDR3aa: CAWSPGPGWEQFF; CDR3nt: TGTGCCTGGAGCCCTGGTCCCGGGTGGGAGCAGTTCTTC
d_gene: -; abundance: -; j_gene: TRBJ2-5; v_gene: TRBV7-8; CDR3aa: CASSLGSNQETQYF; CDR3nt: TGTGCCAGCAGCTTAGGGTCTAATCAAGAGACCCAGTACTTC
d_gene: TRBD1; abundance: -; j_gene: TRBJ1-2; v_gene: TRBV6-6; CDR3aa: CASSRRDRRANYGYTF; CDR3nt: TGTGCCAGCAGTAGACGGGACAGGAGAGCTAACTATGGCTACACCTTC
d_gene: TRBD2; abundance: -; j_gene: TRBJ2-7; v_gene: TRBV27; CDR3aa: CASSRTSGSRSEQYF; CDR3nt: TGTGCCAGCAGTCGTACTAGCGGGAGCAGGAGTGAGCAGTACTTC
d_gene: -; abundance: -; j_gene: TRBJ2-5; v_gene: TRBV7-9; CDR3aa: CASSSWFAGQETQYF; CDR3nt: TGTGCCAGCAGCTCCTGGTTTGCAGGCCAAGAGACCCAGTACTTC
d_gene: TRBD1; abundance: -; j_gene: TRBJ1-3; v_gene: TRBV10-3; CDR3aa: CAISGQASGNTIYF; CDR3nt: TGTGCCATCAGCGGACAGGCCTCTGGAAACACCATATATTTT
d_gene: TRBD1; abundance: -; j_gene: TRBJ1-2; v_gene: TRBV30; CDR3aa: CAWSTGQGAVYGYTF; CDR3nt: TGTGCCTGGAGTACGGGGCAGGGGGCGGTCTATGGCTACACCTTC
d_gene: TRBD2; abundance: -; j_gene: TRBJ2-7; v_gene: TRBV30; CDR3aa: CAWRTSGSSYEQYF; CDR3nt: TGTGCCTGGAGAACTAGCGGGAGCTCCTACGAGCAGTACTTC
d_gene: TRBD1; abundance: -; j_gene: TRBJ1-3; v_gene: TRBV30; CDR3aa: CAWSRTGGTIYF; CDR3nt: TGTGCCTGGAGTAGGACAGGAGGCACCATATATTTT
d_gene: -; abundance: -; j_gene: TRBJ1-1; v_gene: TRBV5-1; CDR3aa: CASSAGTAREAFF; CDR3nt: TGCGCCAGTTCCGCCGGGACTGCCAGAGAAGCTTTCTTT
d_gene: TRBD1; abundance: -; j_gene: TRBJ2-1; v_gene: TRBV2; CDR3aa: CASSVDRSVEQFF; CDR3nt: TGTGCCAGCAGCGTGGACAGGTCAGTTGAGCAGTTCTTC
d_gene: -; abundance: -; j_gene: TRBJ1-5; v_gene: TRBV6-6; CDR3aa: CASSLDSQPQHF; CDR3nt: TGTGCCAGCAGTCTGGACAGCCAGCCCCAGCATTTT
d_gene: TRBD1; abundance: -; j_gene: TRBJ2-2; v_gene: TRBV27; CDR3aa: CASSWLGQGPNTGELFF; CDR3nt: TGTGCCAGCAGTTGGTTGGGACAGGGGCCCAACACCGGGGAGCTGTTTTTT
d_gene: -; abundance: -; j_gene: TRBJ2-3; v_gene: TRBV2; CDR3aa: CASSQRRDTQYF; CDR3nt: TGTGCCAGCAGTCAAAGGAGGGATACGCAGTATTTT
d_gene: -; abundance: -; j_gene: TRBJ1-2; v_gene: TRBV30; CDR3aa: CTYNYGYTF; CDR3nt: TGTACTTATAACTATGGCTACACCTTC
d_gene: TRBD2; abundance: -; j_gene: TRBJ2-3; v_gene: TRBV5-1; CDR3aa: CASSLDLLLAGNTQYF; CDR3nt: TGCGCCAGCAGCTTGGATTTGTTGCTAGCGGGGAATACGCAGTATTTT
d_gene: TRBD1; abundance: -; j_gene: TRBJ2-2; v_gene: TRBV6-4; CDR3aa: CASSPTGGDNTGELFF; CDR3nt: TGTGCCAGCAGCCCGACAGGGGGCGACAACACCGGGGAGCTGTTTTTT
d_gene: -; abundance: -; j_gene: TRBJ1-2; v_gene: TRBV7-2; CDR3aa: CASSLVGSAYGYTF; CDR3nt: TGTGCCAGCAGCTTAGTCGGCAGCGCCTATGGCTACACCTTC
d_gene: -; abundance: -; j_gene: TRBJ2-1; v_gene: TRBV4-2; CDR3aa: CASSQEGGGWSYNEQFF; CDR3nt: TGTGCCAGCAGCCAAGAAGGGGGGGGCTGGTCCTACAATGAGCAGTTCTTC
d_gene: -; abundance: -; j_gene: TRBJ1-2; v_gene: TRBV18; CDR3aa: CASSPKQENGYTF; CDR3nt: TGTGCCAGCTCACCAAAACAGGAAAACGGCTACACCTTC
d_gene: -; abundance: -; j_gene: TRBJ1-2; v_gene: TRBV2; CDR3aa: CASSRSRVYGYTF; CDR3nt: TGTGCCAGCAGTCGGAGCAGGGTCTATGGCTACACCTTC
d_gene: TRBD1; abundance: once; j_gene: TRBJ1-2; v_gene: TRBV19; CDR3aa: CASSNTRQGAGYGYTF; CDR3nt: TGTGCCAGTAGCAACACCCGACAGGGGGCAGGCTATGGCTACACCTTC
d_gene: -; abundance: -; j_gene: TRBJ1-2; v_gene: TRBV1; CDR3aa: CTSSQDNARWDGYTF; CDR3nt: TGCACCAGCAGCCAAGATAACGCGCGGTGGGATGGCTACACCTTC
d_gene: TRBD1; abundance: -; j_gene: TRBJ1-5; v_gene: TRBV6-5; CDR3aa: CASSLGTASNQPQHF; CDR3nt: TGTGCCAGCAGCCTCGGGACAGCTAGCAATCAGCCCCAGCATTTT
d_gene: TRBD1; abundance: -; j_gene: TRBJ1-4; v_gene: TRBV18; CDR3aa: CASSTGTGAEYEKLFF; CDR3nt: TGTGCCAGCTCGACCGGGACAGGGGCGGAATATGAAAAACTGTTTTTT
d_gene: TRBD2; abundance: -; j_gene: TRBJ2-7; v_gene: TRBV5-1; CDR3aa: CASSPSGSTYEQYF; CDR3nt: TGCGCCAGCAGTCCTAGCGGGAGCACCTACGAGCAGTACTTC
d_gene: TRBD2; abundance: -; j_gene: TRBJ2-3; v_gene: TRBV29-1; CDR3aa: CSVGSGRGDTQYF; CDR3nt: TGCAGCGTAGGTAGCGGGAGGGGAGATACGCAGTATTTT
d_gene: -; abundance: -; j_gene: TRBJ2-7; v_gene: TRBV28; CDR3aa: CASSPPTGMEQYF; CDR3nt: TGTGCCAGCAGCCCCCCTACAGGGATGGAGCAGTACTTC
d_gene: -; abundance: once; j_gene: TRBJ2-1; v_gene: TRBV4-3; CDR3aa: CASSQSTGPSYNEQFF; CDR3nt: TGCGCCAGCAGCCAAAGTACAGGGCCCTCCTACAATGAGCAGTTCTTC
d_gene: -; abundance: -; j_gene: TRBJ2-7; v_gene: TRBV27; CDR3aa: CASSLGAGDYEQYF; CDR3nt: TGTGCCAGCAGTTTAGGGGCAGGGGACTACGAGCAGTACTTC
d_gene: -; abundance: -; j_gene: TRBJ2-2; v_gene: TRBV2; CDR3aa: CASVRDRYTGELFF; CDR3nt: TGTGCCAGCGTTAGAGACAGATACACCGGGGAGCTGTTTTTT
d_gene: -; abundance: -; j_gene: TRBJ1-1; v_gene: TRBV19; CDR3aa: CASSTLPRPLPEAFF; CDR3nt: TGTGCCAGTAGTACTCTACCCAGGCCGCTACCTGAAGCTTTCTTT
d_gene: -; abundance: -; j_gene: TRBJ2-1; v_gene: TRBV9; CDR3aa: CASSVSANNEQFF; CDR3nt: TGTGCCAGCAGCGTAAGTGCGAACAATGAGCAGTTCTTC
d_gene: -; abundance: -; j_gene: TRBJ2-4; v_gene: TRBV5-6; CDR3aa: CASSLHDSLYIQYF; CDR3nt: TGTGCCAGCAGCTTGCATGATAGCTTATACATTCAGTACTTC
d_gene: TRBD2; abundance: once; j_gene: TRBJ2-7; v_gene: TRBV25-1; CDR3aa: CASSESSGGLYEQYF; CDR3nt: TGTGCCAGCAGTGAATCTAGCGGGGGACTATACGAGCAGTACTTC
d_gene: -; abundance: few; j_gene: TRBJ2-5; v_gene: TRBV7-6; CDR3aa: CASSSGVVETQYF; CDR3nt: TGTGCCAGCAGCTCCGGGGTAGTAGAGACCCAGTACTTC
d_gene: TRBD2; abundance: -; j_gene: TRBJ2-2; v_gene: TRBV2; CDR3aa: CASSFGLAGEAGELFF; CDR3nt: TGTGCCAGCAGCTTCGGACTAGCGGGGGAGGCCGGGGAGCTGTTTTTT
d_gene: TRBD1; abundance: few; j_gene: TRBJ1-3; v_gene: TRBV18; CDR3aa: CASSPWTGGNSGNTIYF; CDR3nt: TGTGCCAGCTCACCCTGGACAGGGGGTAACTCTGGAAACACCATATATTTT
d_gene: TRBD2; abundance: -; j_gene: TRBJ2-7; v_gene: TRBV10-1; CDR3aa: CASRRPGVGASGRHCEQYF; CDR3nt: TGCGCCAGCAGGAGGCCGGGGGTAGGGGCTAGCGGGAGACATTGCGAGCAGTACTTC
d_gene: TRBD2; abundance: -; j_gene: TRBJ2-5; v_gene: TRBV6-5; CDR3aa: CASSRSGRAQETQYF; CDR3nt: TGTGCCAGCAGCAGAAGCGGGAGGGCCCAAGAGACCCAGTACTTC
d_gene: -; abundance: few; j_gene: TRBJ2-5; v_gene: TRBV29-1; CDR3aa: CSVVVPELQETQYF; CDR3nt: TGCAGCGTTGTAGTCCCGGAGCTCCAAGAGACCCAGTACTTC
d_gene: TRBD2; abundance: -; j_gene: TRBJ2-3; v_gene: TRBV4-2; CDR3aa: CASSQGTSGGASASTDTQYF; CDR3nt: TGTGCCAGCAGCCAGGGGACTAGCGGGGGGGCTAGTGCTAGCACAGATACGCAGTATTTT
d_gene: -; abundance: -; j_gene: TRBJ2-3; v_gene: TRBV5-4; CDR3aa: CASSPGRPGVETDTQYF; CDR3nt: TGTGCCAGCAGCCCTGGCCGGCCGGGAGTAGAGACAGATACGCAGTATTTT
d_gene: TRBD1; abundance: -; j_gene: TRBJ2-1; v_gene: TRBV5-1; CDR3aa: CASSLETGFYNEQFF; CDR3nt: TGCGCCAGCAGCTTGGAGACAGGGTTCTACAATGAGCAGTTCTTC
d_gene: -; abundance: -; j_gene: TRBJ1-2; v_gene: TRBV5-1; CDR3aa: CASSLPGIKNYGYTF; CDR3nt: TGCGCCAGCAGCTTGCCAGGGATAAAGAACTATGGCTACACCTTC
d_gene: -; abundance: -; j_gene: TRBJ1-2; v_gene: TRBV29-1; CDR3aa: CSVERGGTRANYGYTF; CDR3nt: TGCAGCGTTGAAAGGGGGGGGACCAGAGCTAACTATGGCTACACCTTC
d_gene: -; abundance: once; j_gene: TRBJ1-1; v_gene: TRBV5-8; CDR3aa: CASTQRGPNTEAFF; CDR3nt: TGTGCCAGCACCCAGCGGGGACCGAACACTGAAGCTTTCTTT
d_gene: -; abundance: -; j_gene: TRBJ2-7; v_gene: TRBV6-1; CDR3aa: CASNLQAEYEQYF; CDR3nt: TGTGCCAGCAATCTACAGGCGGAGTACGAGCAGTACTTC
d_gene: -; abundance: -; j_gene: TRBJ1-2; v_gene: TRBV9; CDR3aa: CASSVAGGDYGYTF; CDR3nt: TGTGCCAGCAGCGTAGCGGGAGGGGACTATGGCTACACCTTC
d_gene: TRBD2; abundance: -; j_gene: TRBJ2-1; v_gene: TRBV2; CDR3aa: CASIRSGSSYNEQFF; CDR3nt: TGTGCCAGCATTCGAAGCGGGAGCTCCTACAATGAGCAGTTCTTC
d_gene: -; abundance: -; j_gene: TRBJ2-7; v_gene: TRBV16; CDR3aa: CASSPGMESGANYEQYF; CDR3nt: TGTGCCAGCAGCCCAGGAATGGAGTCAGGGGCCAACTACGAGCAGTACTTC
d_gene: -; abundance: -; j_gene: TRBJ2-7; v_gene: TRBV7-2; CDR3aa: CASSLARAGIYEQYF; CDR3nt: TGTGCCAGCAGCTTAGCAAGGGCAGGGATCTACGAGCAGTACTTC
d_gene: TRBD1; abundance: once; j_gene: TRBJ1-2; v_gene: TRBV5-1; CDR3aa: CASSRWTGGERGYTF; CDR3nt: TGCGCCAGCAGTCGTTGGACAGGGGGCGAACGTGGCTACACCTTC
d_gene: TRBD1; abundance: once; j_gene: TRBJ2-3; v_gene: TRBV4-1; CDR3aa: CASSQVKGAWPVTDTQYF; CDR3nt: TGCGCCAGCAGCCAAGTAAAGGGGGCCTGGCCCGTTACAGATACGCAGTATTTT
d_gene: -; abundance: -; j_gene: TRBJ2-3; v_gene: TRBV9; CDR3aa: CASSVEGAGASTDTQYF; CDR3nt: TGTGCCAGCAGCGTAGAAGGGGCGGGGGCTAGCACAGATACGCAGTATTTT